Below are 31 T cell receptor beta chains sequenced from a single sample in a study of T cells in tuberculosis. Data came from immunoSEQ multiplex PCR; TCRdb stores just in-frame clones and leaves some out. The table has approximately 35,000 clones, 95% to 97% seen once. Material: PBMCs. The receptor source for this set is a donor aged 10-29 years with latent tuberculosis or without tuberculosis infection.

The chain joins TRBV5-1 to TRBJ1-2; D is ambiguous. Between the trimmed V and J ends, which lost 0 bases and 3 bases, there was a span of 9 bases. The germline gives CDR1 SGHRS, CDR2 YFSETQ. CDR3 size: 14 residues. The CDR3: CASSLVGQYYGYTF. In DNA, the CDR3 is TGCGCCAGCAGCTTGGTGGGCCAGTACTATGGCTACACCTTC.

The chain is built from TRBV4-1 and TRBJ1-3, with a possible D match to TRBD1 (6 bases). The germline V gene has CDR1 MGHRA and CDR2 YSYEKL. This CDR3 is 15 amino acids long. With 4 bases removed from V and 2 bases from J, the gap between germline ends came to 12 bases. CDR3: CASSLPGAAGNTIYF. DNA of the CDR3: TGCGCCAGCAGCCTCCCAGGGGCGGCTGGAAACACCATATATTTT.

The CDR3 sequence: CASSVGLAGDIRGTDTQYF. The DNA for the CDR3 is TGTGCCAGTAGTGTGGGACTAGCGGGGGACATAAGGGGCACAGATACGCAGTATTTT. V gene TRBV19 combines with J gene TRBJ2-3; 14 bases are a match to TRBD2. The CDR3 has 19 residues. Germline-derived CDR1 and CDR2 are LNHDA and SQIVND (reference sequence). Germline trimming cut 5 bases from V and 1 base from J; bases unmatched to any gene: 11.

The J gene is TRBJ1-1, the V gene TRBV2; 12 bases match TRBD1. Germline CDR1 and CDR2: SNHLY and FYNNEI. The CDR3 runs to 17 residues. With V trimmed by 4 bases and J by 4 bases, 10 bases remained unmatched. CDR3 nucleotides: TGTGCCAGCAGTGGGAGGCCGGGACAGGGGGCGTCCACTGAAGCTTTCTTT. Its translation is CASSGRPGQGASTEAFF.

The chain combines TRBV5-1 with TRBJ2-3; 7 bases line up with TRBD1. Losses at the gene ends were 5 bases for V and 2 bases for J; bases not matched to a gene: 8. The germline gives CDR1 SGHRS, CDR2 YFSETQ. The CDR3 is 15 amino acids. CDR3 bases: TGCGCCAGCAGAACAGGGACAGTACACACAGATACGCAGTATTTT. It encodes CASRTGTVHTDTQYF. Combining the CDR3 with reference TRBV5-1 and TRBJ2-3 gives the whole variable domain KAGVTQTPRYLIKTRGQQVTLSCSPISGHRSVSWYQQTPGQGLQFLFEYFSETQRNKGNFPGRFSGRQFSNSRSEMNVSTLELGDSALYLCASRTGTVHTDTQYFGPGTRLTVL.

The CDR3 protein is CASSQTSGGDTQYF. The CDR3 DNA reads as TGTGCCAGCAGTCAGACTAGCGGGGGTGATACGCAGTATTTT. The chain uses TRBV6-6 and TRBJ2-3, with 12 bases lining up with TRBD2. The V segment lost 5 bases and the J segment 6 bases; nucleotides outside the gene matches: 3. The CDR3 runs 14 residues. The V gene's germline CDR1 is MNHNY and CDR2 SVGAGI (reference sequence).

The CDR3: CASRAGTGYGYTF. The CDR3 nucleotides read TGTGCCAGCAGGGCCGGGACAGGGTATGGCTACACCTTC. The chain carries TRBV2 and TRBJ1-2; 9 positions agree with TRBD1. The V gene end was trimmed by 6 bases and the J gene end by 5 bases; junction bases not matched to a gene: 4. The CDR3 sequence is 13 residues long. The V gene's germline CDR1 is SNHLY and CDR2 FYNNEI.

This chain joins TRBV6-5 and TRBJ1-1; a possible D gene is TRBD1 (5 bases). Trimming took 8 bases from V and 4 from J, leaving 20 bases between them. The CDR3 length is 15 residues. Germline lookup yields CDR1 MNHEY and CDR2 SVGAGI. The CDR3 DNA reads as TGTGCCAGCCCCTCGGAGGGAGGGACGGCCACTGAAGCTTTCTTT. Its protein is CASPSEGGTATEAFF.

The genes are TRBV28 and TRBJ2-1, with D perhaps TRBD2 (5 bases). The CDR3 is 15 residues long. The V and J ends lost 6 bases and 0 bases respectively, with 12 bases between them. Germline loops: CDR1 MDHEN, CDR2 SYDVKM. CDR3 sequence (DNA): TGTGCCAGCAGGGGAGCGGCAATCTCCTACAATGAGCAGTTCTTC. Translation gives CASRGAAISYNEQFF.

The chain has TRBV6-1 and TRBJ1-5, with TRBD1 identical over 7 bases. This CDR3 spans 16 amino acids. Trimming at V came to 4 bases and at J to 2 bases, leaving 8 bases not matched to a gene. In germline, CDR1 is MNHNS, CDR2 SASEGT. DNA of the CDR3: TGTGCCAGCAGTGGCGTGAACAGGGGACGCAATCAGCCCCAGCATTTT. Residues: CASSGVNRGRNQPQHF.

The CDR3 nucleotides are TGTGCCAGTAGTAGGTCCGGCAGGGGGCAAACCTACGAGCAGTACTTC. Its protein product is CASSRSGRGQTYEQYF. The rearrangement links TRBV19 to TRBJ2-7, with 8 bases fitting TRBD1. Trimming removed 4 bases from V and 2 bases from J; junction bases left unmatched: 10. The germline CDR1 and CDR2 sequences are LNHDA and SQIVND (reference sequence). This CDR3 has 16 amino acids.

This sequence joins TRBV7-9 and TRBJ2-5; TRBD2 might be the D (6 bases). CDR1 and CDR2 (germline): SEHNR, FQNEAQ (reference sequence). Trimming took 2 bases from V and 5 from J, leaving 18 bases between them. This CDR3 has 16 amino acids. CDR3 DNA sequence: TGTGCCAGCAGCTTATGGTCTAGCGACGTAACCGAGACCCAGTACTTC. This translates into CASSLWSSDVTETQYF.

The chain uses TRBV6-6 and TRBJ1-5, with D possibly TRBD1 on 5 matching bases. The CDR3 is 15 amino acids. Between the trimmed V and J ends, which lost 6 bases and 2 bases, there was a span of 14 bases. Looked up from germline, CDR1 is MNHNY and CDR2 is SVGAGI (reference sequence). The DNA of the CDR3 is TGTGCCAGCAGAAGTGGAGGGGATGGCAATCAGCCCCAGCATTTT. Translation gives CASRSGGDGNQPQHF.

This clone was seen just once. The chain has TRBV9 and TRBJ2-7, with 8 bases matching TRBD1. This CDR3 has 14 amino acids. Trimming at V came to 4 bases and at J to 2 bases, leaving 5 bases not matched to a gene. Germline loops: CDR1 SGDLS, CDR2 YYNGEE. The CDR3 DNA reads as TGTGCCAGCAGCCGAGGACAGGGTACCTACGAGCAGTACTTC. Translated, it gives CASSRGQGTYEQYF.

The chain recombines TRBV2 with TRBJ2-7, with 9 bases that match TRBD1. V was pared by 4 bases and J by 2 bases, with 6 bases of the junction left unmatched. CDR1 and CDR2 (germline): SNHLY, FYNNEI. CDR3 length: 15 residues. The CDR3 bases are TGTGCCAGCAGTGGGACCGGGACAGGGACCTACGAGCAGTACTTC. Residues: CASSGTGTGTYEQYF.

The chain uses TRBV19 and TRBJ1-3, with TRBD1 identical over 7 bases. This CDR3 is 15 amino acids long. The germline CDR1 and CDR2 sequences are LNHDA and SQIVND (reference sequence). Unmatched junction bases numbered 5, after V lost 6 bases and J lost 0 bases. The CDR3 DNA sequence: TGTGCCAGTAGAGGACAGGCTTTCTCTGGAAACACCATATATTTT. It is translated as CASRGQAFSGNTIYF.

V usage is TRBV18 and J usage is TRBJ2-6; TRBD1 matches 7 bases. Germline values: CDR1 KGHSH, CDR2 LQKENI. With 2 bases clipped from V and 3 bases from J, the junction kept 1 base outside the gene matches. This CDR3 is built from 15 residues. The chain's CDR3 is CASSPTGVGANVLTF. CDR3 bases: TGTGCCAGCTCACCAACAGGGGTTGGGGCCAACGTCCTGACTTTC.

The V and J genes are TRBV5-1 and TRBJ1-2; TRBD1 might be the D (6 bases). CDR1 is SGHRS and CDR2 is YFSETQ in the germline V gene. With 2 bases removed from V and 4 bases from J, the gap between germline ends came to 18 bases. The length of the CDR3 is 16 residues. CDR3 in amino acids: CASSFLRGPLFYGYTF. CDR3 bases: TGCGCCAGCAGCTTCCTCAGGGGACCTCTTTTCTATGGCTACACCTTC. The complete variable domain, with remaining parts taken from reference TRBV5-1 and TRBJ1-2, reads KAGVTQTPRYLIKTRGQQVTLSCSPISGHRSVSWYQQTPGQGLQFLFEYFSETQRNKGNFPGRFSGRQFSNSRSEMNVSTLELGDSALYLCASSFLRGPLFYGYTFGSGTRLTVV.

The chain combines TRBV2 with TRBJ1-1; 11 bases fit TRBD1. This CDR3 contains 12 residues. Germline V gives CDR1 SNHLY, CDR2 FYNNEI. J gave up 12 bases and V 6 bases, and 6 bases lay outside the gene matches. The CDR3 region is CASRGQGVNSFF. The CDR3 DNA reads TGTGCCAGCAGGGGACAGGGGGTGAACTCTTTCTTT.

This clone was seen a single time. CDR3 coding DNA: TGTGCCTGGAGTCCCCGAGGTGGGGGCTCGCGTGAAAAACTGTTTTTT. Its translation is CAWSPRGGGSREKLFF. This chain uses TRBV30 with TRBJ1-4; the D gene is possibly TRBD1 (6 bases). The germline V gene has CDR1 GTSNPN and CDR2 SVGIG (reference sequence). The CDR3 loop spans 16 amino acids. V was cut by 2 bases and J by 7 bases, with 20 bases left in between. The full variable domain, with the rest looked up from reference TRBV30 and TRBJ1-4, is SQTIHQWPATLVQPVGSPLSLECTVEGTSNPNLYWYRQAAGRGLQLLFYSVGIGQISSEVPQNLSASRPQDRQFILSSKKLLLSDSGFYLCAWSPRGGGSREKLFFGSGTQLSVL.

This clone showed up just once. The rearrangement uses TRBV6-6 and TRBJ2-7; TRBD1 matches 7 bases. The length of the CDR3 is 15 residues. In germline, CDR1 is MNHNY, CDR2 SVGAGI (reference sequence). With V trimmed by 2 bases and J by 3 bases, 7 bases remained unmatched. The CDR3 here is CASSYGGQHIYEQYF. CDR3 nucleotide sequence: TGTGCCAGCAGTTACGGGGGACAGCACATCTACGAGCAGTACTTC.

CDR3: CASSASSGRKNEQYF. CDR3 sequence (DNA): TGTGCCAGCAGCGCTTCTAGCGGGAGGAAGAACGAGCAGTACTTC. The chain uses TRBV9 and TRBJ2-7; 11 nucleotides match TRBD2. The junction had 7 bases not matched to a gene; V was cut back by 3 bases and J by 5 bases. Germline CDR1 and CDR2: SGDLS and YYNGEE. The CDR3 has 15 residues.

The V call is TRBV28, the J call TRBJ2-1; 9 nucleotides agree with TRBD2. The CDR3 sequence is 16 residues long. V trimming: 6 bases; J trimming: 4 bases; junction bases outside the gene matches: 10. Germline V lookup: CDR1 MDHEN, CDR2 SYDVKM. This chain's CDR3 is CASSPFSGSIYNEQFF. In nucleotides, the CDR3 is TGTGCCAGCAGCCCTTTTAGCGGGAGTATTTACAATGAGCAGTTCTTC.

The count of this clone is one. V gene TRBV2 combines with J gene TRBJ1-5; the D gene is possibly TRBD1 (5 bases). The CDR3 totals 15 residues. Per the germline V gene, CDR1 is SNHLY and CDR2 is FYNNEI. Trimming took off 4 bases at V and 4 bases at J, with 14 bases between the two ends. CDR3 region: CASSAEGTGNQPQHF. CDR3 sequence (DNA): TGTGCCAGCAGTGCGGAGGGGACGGGAAATCAGCCCCAGCATTTT.

Of note for this clone: Germline is not matched at one junction end, which may reflect a read error. The J gene is TRBJ1-2, the V gene TRBV5-4, with a weak D call TRBD1 (6 bases). Germline values: CDR1 SGHNT, CDR2 YYREEE (reference sequence). This CDR3 has 15 amino acids. This CDR3 is CASSLPSDRFRGYTF. CDR3 bases: TGTGCCAGTAGCTTGCCCTCCGACAGGTTCAGAGGCTACACCTTC.

The CDR3: CASGLRQVSSYEQYF. The DNA for the CDR3 is TGTGCTAGTGGTTTGCGGCAGGTCAGTTCCTACGAGCAGTACTTC. The chain has TRBV12-5 and TRBJ2-7; the D is unclear. V was cut by 2 bases and J by 1 base, with 12 bases left in between. In germline, CDR1 is LGHNT, CDR2 FRNRAP. The CDR3 length is 15 residues.

The chain combines TRBV7-8 with TRBJ2-1; 13 nucleotides align to TRBD2. Trimming removed 5 bases from V and 6 bases from J; junction bases left unmatched: 10. Germline CDR1 is SGHVS and CDR2 is FQNEAQ. The CDR3 spans 17 residues. This chain's CDR3 is CASSSRTSGRWVNEQFF. The CDR3 DNA sequence: TGTGCCAGCAGCAGCCGGACTAGCGGGAGATGGGTCAATGAGCAGTTCTTC.

V gene TRBV5-6 combines with J gene TRBJ2-5; 10 positions match TRBD2. CDR3 length: 15 amino acids. The germline gives CDR1 SGHDT, CDR2 YYEEEE. Unmatched junction bases numbered 8, after V lost 4 bases and J lost 5 bases. CDR3 sequence (DNA): TGTGCCAGCAGCGGAACAGGACTAGCGGTGGAGACCCAGTACTTC. Protein product: CASSGTGLAVETQYF.

The chain employs TRBV10-3 and TRBJ2-1; 9 bases map to TRBD2. The CDR3 totals 16 residues. Germline assignment: CDR1 ENHRY and CDR2 SYGVKD. The trim removed 2 bases at V and 7 bases at J, leaving 9 bases unmatched. The CDR3 region has the DNA TGTGCCATCAGTGAGAATGGGCTAGCGGGGCGTAATGAGCAGTTCTTC. Translated: CAISENGLAGRNEQFF.

CDR3 DNA sequence: TGTGCCAGCACAGACAAACTTAACTACGAGCAGTACTTC. It codes for CASTDKLNYEQYF. The chain combines TRBV6-6 with TRBJ2-7; no reliable D call. Trimming pared 7 bases from V and 3 bases from J, leaving 13 bases between. CDR3 length: 13 residues. Looked up from germline, CDR1 is MNHNY and CDR2 is SVGAGI (reference sequence).

The genes are TRBV5-4 and TRBJ2-3; 9 bases fit TRBD2. The CDR3 is made up of 16 amino acids. Germline trimming cut 9 bases from V and 0 bases from J; bases unmatched to any gene: 11. Per germline, CDR1 SGHNT and CDR2 YYREEE (reference sequence). The CDR3 region is CATAPRTSGSTDTQYF. CDR3 nucleotide sequence: TGTGCCACCGCCCCCCGCACTAGCGGGAGCACAGATACGCAGTATTTT.